This T cell receptor (beta chain) was captured in a study of CD8+ T cells in alopecia areata. Study-wide context: For the treated group, dosing was oral tofacitinib at 5 to 10 mg twice daily.

Notes on the study in general: Affected lesional scalp, above all in alopecia totalis/universalis, was more clonal than normal scalp.

CDR1 and CDR2 (germline): LGHNA, YNFKEQ. V was shortened by 0 bases and J by 6 bases, with 11 bases between the two germline ends. The CDR3 consists of 14 residues. RNA extraction was followed by reverse transcription into cDNA, which acted as the sequencing template. Using immunoSEQ multiplex PCR, the repertoire was profiled, and TCRdb retains in-frame clones only, with some absent. The repertoire includes 200,000 to 250,000 clones, around three fifths of them detected once, and 0.45% sits in the top ten. The investigators collected lesional scalp punch biopsies and peripheral blood from alopecia areata patients. Isolation of CD4+ and CD8+ T cells from PBMCs was achieved by sorting. Note on this clone: Antigen unknown.

The chain uses TRBV4-2 and TRBJ1-2; no firm D call. This clonotype was sampled from a human donor with alopecia areata. Specimen: CD4+ T cells sorted from blood, collected at week 0. In DNA form, the CDR3 reads TGTGCCAGCAGCCAAGATCATAACGCAGATGGCTACACCTTC. It yields the protein CASSQDHNADGYTF.